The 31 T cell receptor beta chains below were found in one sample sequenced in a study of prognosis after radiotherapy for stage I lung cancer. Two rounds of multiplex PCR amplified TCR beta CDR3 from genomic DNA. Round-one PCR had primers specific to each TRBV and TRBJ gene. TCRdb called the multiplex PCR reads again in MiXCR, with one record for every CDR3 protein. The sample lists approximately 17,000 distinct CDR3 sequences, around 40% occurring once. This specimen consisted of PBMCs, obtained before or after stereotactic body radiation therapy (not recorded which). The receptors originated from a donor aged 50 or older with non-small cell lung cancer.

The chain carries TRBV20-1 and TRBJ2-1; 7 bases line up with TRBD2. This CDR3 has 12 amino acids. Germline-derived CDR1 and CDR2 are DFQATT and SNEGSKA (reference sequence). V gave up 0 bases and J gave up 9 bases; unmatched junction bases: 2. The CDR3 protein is CSAREREFEQFF. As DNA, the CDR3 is TGCAGTGCTAGAGAGCGGGAGTTTGAGCAGTTCTTC.

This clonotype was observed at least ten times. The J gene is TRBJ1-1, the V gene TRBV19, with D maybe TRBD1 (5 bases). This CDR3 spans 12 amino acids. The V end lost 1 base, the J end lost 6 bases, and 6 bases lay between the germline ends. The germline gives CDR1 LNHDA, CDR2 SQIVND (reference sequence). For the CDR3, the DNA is TGTGCCAGTAGTATAGGGGGGTCTGAAGCTTTCTTT. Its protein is CASSIGGSEAFF. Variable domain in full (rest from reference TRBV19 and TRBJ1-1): DGGITQSPKYLFRKEGQNVTLSCEQNLNHDAMYWYRQDPGQGLRLIYYSQIVNDFQKGDIAEGYSVSREKKESFPLTVTSAQKNPTAFYLCASSIGGSEAFFGQGTRLTVV.

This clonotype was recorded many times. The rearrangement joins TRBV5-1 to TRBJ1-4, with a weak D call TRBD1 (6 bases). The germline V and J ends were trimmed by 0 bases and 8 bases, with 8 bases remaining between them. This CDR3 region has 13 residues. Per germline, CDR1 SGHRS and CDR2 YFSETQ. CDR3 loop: CASSLDRAEKLFF. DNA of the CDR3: TGCGCCAGCAGCTTGGACAGGGCCGAAAAACTGTTTTTT.

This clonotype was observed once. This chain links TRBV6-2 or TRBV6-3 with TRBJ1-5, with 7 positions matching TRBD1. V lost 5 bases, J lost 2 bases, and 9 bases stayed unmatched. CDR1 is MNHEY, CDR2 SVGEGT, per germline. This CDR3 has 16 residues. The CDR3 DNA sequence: TGTGCCAGCAGTGAAGACTTAACAGGGGGCAATCAGCCCCAGCATTTT. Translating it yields CASSEDLTGGNQPQHF.

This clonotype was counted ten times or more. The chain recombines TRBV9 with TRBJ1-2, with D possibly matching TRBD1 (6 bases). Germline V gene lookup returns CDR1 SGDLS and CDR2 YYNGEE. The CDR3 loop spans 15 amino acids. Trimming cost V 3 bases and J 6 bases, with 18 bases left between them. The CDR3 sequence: CASSAPGGAPDGYTF. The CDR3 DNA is TGTGCCAGCAGCGCCCCGGGGGGGGCTCCCGATGGCTACACCTTC.

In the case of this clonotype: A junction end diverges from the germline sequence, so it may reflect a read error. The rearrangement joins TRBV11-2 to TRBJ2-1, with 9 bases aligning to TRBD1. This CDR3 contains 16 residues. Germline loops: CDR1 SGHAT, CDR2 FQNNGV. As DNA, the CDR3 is TGTGCCATCAGCTTAGATTGGGACAGGGAATACAATGAGCAGTTCTTC. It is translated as CAISLDWDREYNEQFF.

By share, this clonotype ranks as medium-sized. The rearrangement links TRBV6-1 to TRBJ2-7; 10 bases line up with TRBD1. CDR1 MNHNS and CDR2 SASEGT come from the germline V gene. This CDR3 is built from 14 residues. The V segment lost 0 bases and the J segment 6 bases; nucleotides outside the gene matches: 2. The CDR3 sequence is CASSEAGTGAEQYF. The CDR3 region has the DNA TGTGCCAGCAGTGAAGCGGGGACAGGGGCCGAGCAGTACTTC.

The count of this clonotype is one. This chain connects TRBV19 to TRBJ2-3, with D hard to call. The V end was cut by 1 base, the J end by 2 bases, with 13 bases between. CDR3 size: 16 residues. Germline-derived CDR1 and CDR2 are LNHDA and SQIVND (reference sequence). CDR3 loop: CASSIGYLVVTDTQYF. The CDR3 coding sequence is TGTGCCAGTAGTATAGGGTACTTAGTCGTCACAGATACGCAGTATTTT.

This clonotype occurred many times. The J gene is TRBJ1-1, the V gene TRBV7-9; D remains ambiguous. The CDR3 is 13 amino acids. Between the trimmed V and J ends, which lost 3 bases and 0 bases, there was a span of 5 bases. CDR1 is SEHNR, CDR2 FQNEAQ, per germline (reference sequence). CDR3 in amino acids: CASSFSVNTEAFF. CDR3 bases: TGTGCCAGCAGCTTCTCAGTGAACACTGAAGCTTTCTTT.

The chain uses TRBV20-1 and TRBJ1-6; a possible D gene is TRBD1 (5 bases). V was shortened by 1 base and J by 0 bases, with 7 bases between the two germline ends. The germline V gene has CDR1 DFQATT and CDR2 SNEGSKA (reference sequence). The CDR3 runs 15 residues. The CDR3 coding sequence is TGCAGTGCTAGAGTCGACAGCTCCTATAATTCACCCCTCCACTTT. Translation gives CSARVDSSYNSPLHF.

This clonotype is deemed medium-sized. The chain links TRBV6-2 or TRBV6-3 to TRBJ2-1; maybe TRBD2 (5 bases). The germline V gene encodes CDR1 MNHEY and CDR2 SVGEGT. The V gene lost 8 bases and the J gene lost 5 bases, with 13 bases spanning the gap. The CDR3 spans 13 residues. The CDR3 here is CASWRSGDNEQFF. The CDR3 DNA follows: TGTGCCAGCTGGAGAAGCGGAGACAATGAGCAGTTCTTC.

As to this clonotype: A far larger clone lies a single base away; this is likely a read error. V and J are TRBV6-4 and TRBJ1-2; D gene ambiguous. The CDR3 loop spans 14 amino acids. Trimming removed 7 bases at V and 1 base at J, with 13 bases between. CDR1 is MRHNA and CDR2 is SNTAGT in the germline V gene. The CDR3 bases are TGTGCCAGCACGCGGTGGCCGGTTAACTATGGCTACACCTTC. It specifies CASTRWPVNYGYTF.

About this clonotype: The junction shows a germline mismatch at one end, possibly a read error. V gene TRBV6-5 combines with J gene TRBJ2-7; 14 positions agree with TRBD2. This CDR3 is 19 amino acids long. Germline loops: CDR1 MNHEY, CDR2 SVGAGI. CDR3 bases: TGTGCCAACAGTTACTCTCATGGGACTAGCGGGAGCGTGGCCTACGAGCAGTACTTC. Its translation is CANSYSHGTSGSVAYEQYF.

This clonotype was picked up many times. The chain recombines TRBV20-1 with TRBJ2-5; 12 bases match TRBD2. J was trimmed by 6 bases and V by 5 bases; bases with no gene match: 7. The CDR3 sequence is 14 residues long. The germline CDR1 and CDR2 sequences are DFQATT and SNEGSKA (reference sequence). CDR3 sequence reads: CSADPSGGAKTQYF. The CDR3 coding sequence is TGCAGTGCTGACCCTAGCGGGGGGGCGAAGACCCAGTACTTC.

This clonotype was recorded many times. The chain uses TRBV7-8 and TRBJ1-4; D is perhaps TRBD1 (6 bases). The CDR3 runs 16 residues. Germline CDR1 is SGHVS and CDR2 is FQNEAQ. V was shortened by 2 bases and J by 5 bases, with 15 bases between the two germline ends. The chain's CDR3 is CASSLRAQGWNEKLFF. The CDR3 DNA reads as TGTGCCAGCAGCTTAAGGGCCCAGGGGTGGAATGAAAAACTGTTTTTT.

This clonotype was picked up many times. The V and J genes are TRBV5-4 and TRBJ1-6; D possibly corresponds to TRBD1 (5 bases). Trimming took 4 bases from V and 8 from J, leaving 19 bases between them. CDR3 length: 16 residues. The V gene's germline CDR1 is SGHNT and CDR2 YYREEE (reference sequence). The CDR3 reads CASSPAGQGIYSPLHF. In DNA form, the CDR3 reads TGTGCCAGCAGCCCCGCGGGCCAGGGTATTTATTCACCCCTCCACTTT.

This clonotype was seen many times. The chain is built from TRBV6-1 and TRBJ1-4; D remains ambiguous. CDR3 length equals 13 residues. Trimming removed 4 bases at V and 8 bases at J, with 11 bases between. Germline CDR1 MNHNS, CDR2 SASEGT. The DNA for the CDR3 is TGTGCCAGCAGTGGGGCATGGGGAGAAAAACTGTTTTTT. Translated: CASSGAWGEKLFF.

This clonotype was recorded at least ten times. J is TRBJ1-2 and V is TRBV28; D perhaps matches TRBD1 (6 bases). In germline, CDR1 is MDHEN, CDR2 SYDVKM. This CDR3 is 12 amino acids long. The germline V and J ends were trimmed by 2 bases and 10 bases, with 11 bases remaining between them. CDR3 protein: CASSLKQGDYTF. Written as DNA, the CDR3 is TGTGCCAGCAGTTTAAAACAGGGTGACTACACCTTC.

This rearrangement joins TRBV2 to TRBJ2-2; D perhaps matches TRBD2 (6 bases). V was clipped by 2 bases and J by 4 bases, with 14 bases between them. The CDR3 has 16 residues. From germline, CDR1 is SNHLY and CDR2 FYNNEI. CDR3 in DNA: TGTGCCAGCAGTGAAAGCGGGTTAGCATTCACCGGGGAGCTGTTTTTT. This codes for CASSESGLAFTGELFF.

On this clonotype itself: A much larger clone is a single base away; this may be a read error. The CDR3 DNA reads TGTGCCAGCACAGACCATTGGGGAATGGACACTGAAGCTTTCTTT. It codes for CASTDHWGMDTEAFF. The rearrangement joins TRBV6-5 to TRBJ1-1; D gene ambiguous. The CDR3 length is 15 residues. CDR1 and CDR2 (germline): MNHEY, SVGAGI. Trimming pared 7 bases from V and 3 bases from J, leaving 18 bases between.

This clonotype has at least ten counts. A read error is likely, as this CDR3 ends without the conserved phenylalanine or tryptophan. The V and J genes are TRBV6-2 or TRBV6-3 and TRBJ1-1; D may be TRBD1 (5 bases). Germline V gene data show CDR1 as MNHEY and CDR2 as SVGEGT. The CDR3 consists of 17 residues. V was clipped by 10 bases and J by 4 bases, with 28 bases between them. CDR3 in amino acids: CAIQNFRGRVMSTEAFL. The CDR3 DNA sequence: TGTGCCATCCAAAACTTCCGGGGCAGGGTGATGTCCACTGAAGCTTTCCTT.

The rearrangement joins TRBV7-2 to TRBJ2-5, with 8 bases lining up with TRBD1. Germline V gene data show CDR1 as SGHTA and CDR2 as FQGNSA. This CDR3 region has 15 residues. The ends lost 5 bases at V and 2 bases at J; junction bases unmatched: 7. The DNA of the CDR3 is TGTGCCAGCAGCCACCCTTGGACAGGGCAAGAGACCCAGTACTTC. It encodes CASSHPWTGQETQYF.

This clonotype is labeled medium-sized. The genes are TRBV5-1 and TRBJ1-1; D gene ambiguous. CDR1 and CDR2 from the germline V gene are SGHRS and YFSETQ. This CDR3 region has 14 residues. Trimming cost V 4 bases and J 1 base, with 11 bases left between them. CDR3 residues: CASSPSEPNTEAFF. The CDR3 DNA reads TGCGCCAGCAGCCCTTCTGAACCGAACACTGAAGCTTTCTTT.

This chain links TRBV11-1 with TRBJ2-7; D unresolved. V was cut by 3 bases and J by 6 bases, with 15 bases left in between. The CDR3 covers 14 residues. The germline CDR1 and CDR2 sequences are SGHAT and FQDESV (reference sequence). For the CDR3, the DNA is TGTGCCAGCAGCTTTGGCCTACCTATGGGCGAGCAGTACTTC. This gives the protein CASSFGLPMGEQYF.

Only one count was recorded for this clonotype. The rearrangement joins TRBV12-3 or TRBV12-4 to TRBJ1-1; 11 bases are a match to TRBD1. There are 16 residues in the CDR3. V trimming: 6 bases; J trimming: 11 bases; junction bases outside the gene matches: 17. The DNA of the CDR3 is TGTGCCAGCAGCCTTCGGGGACAGGGGGTCGTGGTAGGGGCTTTCTTT. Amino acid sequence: CASSLRGQGVVVGAFF.

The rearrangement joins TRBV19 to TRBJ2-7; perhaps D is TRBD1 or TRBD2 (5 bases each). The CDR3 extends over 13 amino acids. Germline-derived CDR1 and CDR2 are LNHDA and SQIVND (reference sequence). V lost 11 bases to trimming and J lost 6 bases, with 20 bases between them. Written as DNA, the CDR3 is TGTGCCCATCGGAGGTGGGGGTTCGGCGAGCAGTACTTC. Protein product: CAHRRWGFGEQYF. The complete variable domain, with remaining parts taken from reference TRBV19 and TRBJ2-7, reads DGGITQSPKYLFRKEGQNVTLSCEQNLNHDAMYWYRQDPGQGLRLIYYSQIVNDFQKGDIAEGYSVSREKKESFPLTVTSAQKNPTAFYLCAHRRWGFGEQYFGPGTRLTVT.

The CDR3: CASSSGLAGLEQYF. The CDR3 DNA is TGTGCCAGCAGCTCGGGACTAGCAGGGCTCGAGCAGTACTTC. The chain combines TRBV7-3 with TRBJ2-7, with 9 bases aligning to TRBD2. CDR1 SGHTA and CDR2 FQGTGA come from the germline V gene. This CDR3 has 14 amino acids. Trimming cost V 4 bases and J 6 bases; bases outside gene matches: 7. The full variable domain, rest sourced from reference TRBV7-3 and TRBJ2-7, is GAGVSQTPSNKVTEKGKYVELRCDPISGHTALYWYRQSLGQGPEFLIYFQGTGAADDSGLPNDRFFAVRPEGSVSTLKIQRTERGDSAVYLCASSSGLAGLEQYFGPGTRLTVT.

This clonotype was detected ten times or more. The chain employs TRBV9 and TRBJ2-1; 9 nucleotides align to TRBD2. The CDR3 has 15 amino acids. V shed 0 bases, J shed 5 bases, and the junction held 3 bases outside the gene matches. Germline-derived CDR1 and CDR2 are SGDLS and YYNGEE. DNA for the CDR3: TGTGCCAGCAGCGTAGAATCTAGCGGGAACAATGAGCAGTTCTTC. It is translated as CASSVESSGNNEQFF.

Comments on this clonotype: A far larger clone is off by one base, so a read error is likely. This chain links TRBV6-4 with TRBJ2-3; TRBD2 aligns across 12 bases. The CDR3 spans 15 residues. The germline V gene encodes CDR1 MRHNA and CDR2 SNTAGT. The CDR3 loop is CASSKTSGSADTHYF. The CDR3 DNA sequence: TGTGCCAGCAGCAAGACTAGCGGGAGCGCAGATACGCATTATTTT.

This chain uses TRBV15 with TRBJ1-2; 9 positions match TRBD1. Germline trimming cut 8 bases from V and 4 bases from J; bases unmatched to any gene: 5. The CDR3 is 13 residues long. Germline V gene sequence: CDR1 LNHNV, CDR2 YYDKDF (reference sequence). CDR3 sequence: CATGDRVVYGYTF. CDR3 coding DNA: TGTGCCACCGGGGACAGGGTGGTCTATGGCTACACCTTC.

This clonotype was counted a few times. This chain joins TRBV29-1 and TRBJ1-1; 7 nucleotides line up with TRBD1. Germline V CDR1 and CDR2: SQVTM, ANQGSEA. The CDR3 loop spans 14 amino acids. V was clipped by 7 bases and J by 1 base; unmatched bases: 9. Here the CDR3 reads CSARQGEENTEAFF. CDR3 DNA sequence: TGCAGCGCCAGACAGGGCGAAGAGAACACTGAAGCTTTCTTT.